A single T cell receptor beta chain is shown here with its context. Its antigen is not known. The entry originates in a study of early T cells in non-severe SARS-CoV-2 infection. Study context: The input, bulk RNA from unsorted whole blood, was sequenced, and chains were unpaired.

Unique molecular identifiers were affixed to single, distinct cDNA molecules. MiXCR was run by TCRdb on the 5' RACE reads, yielding one entry per CDR3 protein. The sample has about 69,000 distinct CDR3 sequences; roughly a tenth are singletons. Study outcomes and limitations: Using VDJdb, the matching emphasized anti-spike CD8 responses while missing private and CD4 specificities.

The sequencing input was whole blood. The TCR was taken from an adult who was a healthcare worker with PCR-confirmed SARS-CoV-2 infection or an uninfected control (not recorded which).

The CDR3 nucleotides read TGTGCCAGCAGTGAAGATGTGGGGAGTCAGCCCCAGCATTTT. Protein sequence: CASSEDVGSQPQHF. The rearrangement uses TRBV2 and TRBJ1-5; no definite D call. V lost 1 base and J lost 6, with 10 bases in between. Germline V gene lookup returns CDR1 SNHLY and CDR2 FYNNEI. The CDR3 length is 14 residues.